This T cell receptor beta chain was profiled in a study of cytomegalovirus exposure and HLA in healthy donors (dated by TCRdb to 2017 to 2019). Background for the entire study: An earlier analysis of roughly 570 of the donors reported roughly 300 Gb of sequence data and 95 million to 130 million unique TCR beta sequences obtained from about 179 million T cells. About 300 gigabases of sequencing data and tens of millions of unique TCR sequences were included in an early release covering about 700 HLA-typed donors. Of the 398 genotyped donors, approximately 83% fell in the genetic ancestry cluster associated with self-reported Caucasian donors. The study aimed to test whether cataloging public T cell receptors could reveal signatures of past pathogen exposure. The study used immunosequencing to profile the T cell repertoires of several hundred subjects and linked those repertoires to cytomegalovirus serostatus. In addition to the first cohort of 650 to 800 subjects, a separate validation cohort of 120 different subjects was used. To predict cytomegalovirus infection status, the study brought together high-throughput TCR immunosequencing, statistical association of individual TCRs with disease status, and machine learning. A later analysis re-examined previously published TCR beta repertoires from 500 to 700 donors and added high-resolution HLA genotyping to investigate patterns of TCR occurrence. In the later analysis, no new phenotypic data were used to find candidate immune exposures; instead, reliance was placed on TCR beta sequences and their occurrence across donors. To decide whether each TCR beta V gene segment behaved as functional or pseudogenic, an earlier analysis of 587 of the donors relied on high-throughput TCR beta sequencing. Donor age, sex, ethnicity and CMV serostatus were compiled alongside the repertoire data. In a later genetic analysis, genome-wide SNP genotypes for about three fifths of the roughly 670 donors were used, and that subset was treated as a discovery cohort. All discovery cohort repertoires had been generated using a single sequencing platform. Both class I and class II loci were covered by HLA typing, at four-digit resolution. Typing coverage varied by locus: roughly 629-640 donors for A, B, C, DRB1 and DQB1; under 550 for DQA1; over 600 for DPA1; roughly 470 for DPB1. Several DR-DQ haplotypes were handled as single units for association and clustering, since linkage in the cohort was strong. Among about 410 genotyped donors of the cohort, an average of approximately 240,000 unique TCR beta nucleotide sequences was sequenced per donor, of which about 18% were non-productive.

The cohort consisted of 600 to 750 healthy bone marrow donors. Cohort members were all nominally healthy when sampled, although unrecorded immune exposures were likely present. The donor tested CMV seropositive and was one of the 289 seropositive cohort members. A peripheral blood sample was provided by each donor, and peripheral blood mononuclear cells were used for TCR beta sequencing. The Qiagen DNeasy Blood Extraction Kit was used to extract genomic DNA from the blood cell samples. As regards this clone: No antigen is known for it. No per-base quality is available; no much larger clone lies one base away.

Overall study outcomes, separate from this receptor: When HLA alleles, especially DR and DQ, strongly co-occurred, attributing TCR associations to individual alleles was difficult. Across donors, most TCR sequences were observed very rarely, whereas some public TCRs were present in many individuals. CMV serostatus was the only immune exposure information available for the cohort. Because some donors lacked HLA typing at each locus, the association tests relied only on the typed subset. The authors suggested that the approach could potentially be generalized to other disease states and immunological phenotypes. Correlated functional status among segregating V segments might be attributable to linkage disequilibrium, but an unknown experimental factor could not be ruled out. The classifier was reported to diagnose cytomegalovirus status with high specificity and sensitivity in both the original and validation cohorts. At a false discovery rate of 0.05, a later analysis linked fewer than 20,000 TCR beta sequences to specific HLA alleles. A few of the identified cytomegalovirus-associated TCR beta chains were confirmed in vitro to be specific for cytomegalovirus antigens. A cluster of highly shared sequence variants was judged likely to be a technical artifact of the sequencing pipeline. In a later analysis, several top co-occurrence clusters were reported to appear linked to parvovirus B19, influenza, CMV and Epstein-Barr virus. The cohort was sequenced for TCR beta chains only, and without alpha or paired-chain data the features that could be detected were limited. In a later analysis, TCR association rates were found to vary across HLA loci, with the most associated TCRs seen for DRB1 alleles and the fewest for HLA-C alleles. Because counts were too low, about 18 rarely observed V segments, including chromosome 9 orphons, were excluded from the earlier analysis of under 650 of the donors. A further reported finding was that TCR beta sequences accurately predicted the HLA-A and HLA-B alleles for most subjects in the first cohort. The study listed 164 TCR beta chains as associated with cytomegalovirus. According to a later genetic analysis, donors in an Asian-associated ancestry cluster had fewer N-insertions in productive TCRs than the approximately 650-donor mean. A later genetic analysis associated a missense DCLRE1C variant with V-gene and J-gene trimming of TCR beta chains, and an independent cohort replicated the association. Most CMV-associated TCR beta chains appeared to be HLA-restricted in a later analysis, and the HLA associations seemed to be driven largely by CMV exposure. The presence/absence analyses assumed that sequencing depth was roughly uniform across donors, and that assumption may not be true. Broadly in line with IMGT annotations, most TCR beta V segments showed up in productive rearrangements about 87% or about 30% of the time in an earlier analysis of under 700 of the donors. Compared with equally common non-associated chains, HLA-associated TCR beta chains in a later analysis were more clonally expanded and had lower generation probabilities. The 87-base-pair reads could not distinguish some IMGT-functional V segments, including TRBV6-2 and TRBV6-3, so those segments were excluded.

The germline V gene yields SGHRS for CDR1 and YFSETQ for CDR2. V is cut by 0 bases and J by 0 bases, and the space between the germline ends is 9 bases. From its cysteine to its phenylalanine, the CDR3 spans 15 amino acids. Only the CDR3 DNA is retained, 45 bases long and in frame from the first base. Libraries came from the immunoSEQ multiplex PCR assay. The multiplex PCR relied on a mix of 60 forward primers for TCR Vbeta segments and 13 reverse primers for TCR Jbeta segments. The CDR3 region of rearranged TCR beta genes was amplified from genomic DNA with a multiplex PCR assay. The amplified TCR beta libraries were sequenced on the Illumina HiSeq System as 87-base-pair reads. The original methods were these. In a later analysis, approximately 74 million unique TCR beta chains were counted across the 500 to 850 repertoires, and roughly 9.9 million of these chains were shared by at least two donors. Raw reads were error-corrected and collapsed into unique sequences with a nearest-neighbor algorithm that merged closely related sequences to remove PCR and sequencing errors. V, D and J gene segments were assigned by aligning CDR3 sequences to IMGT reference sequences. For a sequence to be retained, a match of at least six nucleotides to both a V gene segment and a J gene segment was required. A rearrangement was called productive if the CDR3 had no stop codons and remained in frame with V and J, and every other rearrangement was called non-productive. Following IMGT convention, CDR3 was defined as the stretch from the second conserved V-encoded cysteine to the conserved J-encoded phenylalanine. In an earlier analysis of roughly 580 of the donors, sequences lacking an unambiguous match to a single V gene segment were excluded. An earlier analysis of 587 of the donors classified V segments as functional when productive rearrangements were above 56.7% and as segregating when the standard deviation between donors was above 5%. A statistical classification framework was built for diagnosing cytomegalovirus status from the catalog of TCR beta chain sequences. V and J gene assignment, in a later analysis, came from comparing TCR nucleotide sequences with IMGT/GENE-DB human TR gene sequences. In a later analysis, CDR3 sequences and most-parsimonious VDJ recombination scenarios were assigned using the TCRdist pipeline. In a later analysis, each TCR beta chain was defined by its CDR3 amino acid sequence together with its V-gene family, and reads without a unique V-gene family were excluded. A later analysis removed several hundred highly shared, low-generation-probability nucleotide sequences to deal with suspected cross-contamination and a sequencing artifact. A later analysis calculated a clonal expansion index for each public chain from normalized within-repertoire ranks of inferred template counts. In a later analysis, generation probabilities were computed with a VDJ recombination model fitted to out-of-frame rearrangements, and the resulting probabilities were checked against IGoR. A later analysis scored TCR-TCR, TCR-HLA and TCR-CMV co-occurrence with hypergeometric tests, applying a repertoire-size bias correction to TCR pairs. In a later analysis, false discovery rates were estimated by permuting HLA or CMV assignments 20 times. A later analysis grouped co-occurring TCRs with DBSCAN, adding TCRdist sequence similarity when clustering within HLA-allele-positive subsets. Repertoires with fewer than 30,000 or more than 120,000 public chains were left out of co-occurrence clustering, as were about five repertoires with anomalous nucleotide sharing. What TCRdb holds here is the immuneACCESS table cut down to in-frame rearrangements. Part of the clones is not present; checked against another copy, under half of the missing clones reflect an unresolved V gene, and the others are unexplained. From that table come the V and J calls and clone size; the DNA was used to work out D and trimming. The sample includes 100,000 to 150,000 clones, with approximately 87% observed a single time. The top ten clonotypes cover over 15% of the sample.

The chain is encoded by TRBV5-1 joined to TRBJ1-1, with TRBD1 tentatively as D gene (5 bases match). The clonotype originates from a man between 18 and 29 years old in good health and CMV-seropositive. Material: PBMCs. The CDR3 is CASSLEPGMNTEAFF. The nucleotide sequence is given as TGCGCCAGCAGCTTGGAGCCAGGGATGAACACTGAAGCTTTCTTT.